What follows are 30 T cell receptor beta chains derived from one specimen sequenced in a study of regulatory T cells in long-lasting Graves disease. TCR beta libraries were built with iRepertoire HTBI primers and Arm-PCR of CDR3 regions. Each CDR3 protein gets one entry after TCRdb re-called the multiplex PCR reads with MiXCR. The repertoire holds roughly 360,000 distinct CDR3 sequences, around 11% seen once, with 15% to 20% in the top ten. Time point indicated: newly diagnosed GD, antithyroid drugs for less than 3 months. Scientists built the TCR library using RNA that was extracted from PBMCs. These data were also filed under a second study, of T cells in Graves' hyperthyroidism and ophthalmopathy.

Sample: peripheral blood mononuclear cells (PBMCs), taken at new diagnosis, from a patient treated with antithyroid drugs. All receptors come from a woman between 18 and 29 years old with Graves disease.

This clonotype was counted many times. The CDR3 sequence: CASSRGPLMNTEAFF. In DNA form, the CDR3 reads TGTGCCAGCAGCCGTGGACCGCTAATGAACACTGAAGCTTTCTTT. The V call is TRBV5-6, the J call TRBJ1-1; D is unresolved. Germline V gene sequence: CDR1 SGHDT, CDR2 YYEEEE. This CDR3 has 15 amino acids. Trimming left V 4 bases short and J 0 bases short, with 13 bases between.

In this sample, this clonotype turned up a few times. V usage is TRBV7-9 and J usage is TRBJ1-5; the match to TRBD1 covers 7 bases. V lost 7 bases to trimming and J lost 5 bases; unmatched junction nucleotides: 8. The CDR3 is 14 amino acids. CDR1 is SEHNR and CDR2 is FQNEAQ in the germline V gene (reference sequence). The CDR3 sequence: CASTLDRVDQPQHF. The CDR3 DNA is TGTGCCAGCACTCTTGACAGGGTGGATCAGCCCCAGCATTTT.

This clonotype was detected ten times or more. V usage is TRBV3-1 and J usage is TRBJ2-2; the D gene is possibly TRBD2 (6 bases). This CDR3 has 16 residues. Germline CDR1 is LGHDT and CDR2 is YNNKEL (reference sequence). Trimming left V 4 bases short and J 3 bases short, with 15 bases between. The CDR3 coding sequence is TGTGCCAGCAGCCTAGCCGGACTATCATACACCGGGGAGCTGTTTTTT. Translating gives CASSLAGLSYTGELFF.

At least ten counts were recorded for this clonotype. The CDR3 DNA is TGTGCCAGCAGTGTCCAAGCGGGAGGGCCCTTTCGGGAGCTGTTTTTT. It specifies CASSVQAGGPFRELFF. This rearrangement joins TRBV28 to TRBJ2-2; 10 bases map to TRBD2. The J segment lost 9 bases and the V segment lost 5 bases, leaving 12 bases of the junction unmatched. Germline CDR1 is MDHEN and CDR2 is SYDVKM. The CDR3 is made up of 16 amino acids.

A few counts support this clonotype. The J gene is TRBJ1-2, the V gene TRBV4-1; no reliable D call. From germline, CDR1 is MGHRA and CDR2 YSYEKL. The ends were cut back, 3 bases at V and 3 bases at J, with 17 bases in the middle. The CDR3 totals 16 residues. The CDR3 protein is CASSQAARRFDYGYTF. In DNA form, the CDR3 reads TGCGCCAGCAGCCAGGCAGCACGGAGGTTTGACTATGGCTACACCTTC.

This clonotype was recorded at least ten times. The chain carries TRBV28 and TRBJ2-3, with D uncertain. Germline-derived CDR1 and CDR2 are MDHEN and SYDVKM. V was pared by 6 bases and J by 0 bases, with 10 bases between. The CDR3 extends over 14 amino acids. The CDR3 sequence: CASRILDSTDTQYF. CDR3 in DNA: TGTGCCAGCAGGATCCTCGACAGCACAGATACGCAGTATTTT. Variable domain in full (rest from reference TRBV28 and TRBJ2-3): DVKVTQSSRYLVKRTGEKVFLECVQDMDHENMFWYRQDPGLGLRLIYFSYDVKMKEKGDIPEGYSVSREKKERFSLILESASTNQTSMYLCASRILDSTDTQYFGPGTRLTVL.

In its sample, this clonotype was seen a few times. The chain recombines TRBV20-1 with TRBJ2-2; 10 positions agree with TRBD2. The CDR3 extends over 16 amino acids. In germline, CDR1 is DFQATT, CDR2 SNEGSKA (reference sequence). J lost 6 bases, V lost 5 bases, and 12 bases had no gene match. CDR3 nucleotide sequence: TGCAGTGCTCATAGAAGCGGGGGGGTCAAGGCCGGGGAGCTGTTTTTT. Protein product: CSAHRSGGVKAGELFF.

This clonotype was counted a few times. The V gene is TRBV27, the J gene TRBJ1-2; D gene ambiguous. The CDR3 covers 13 residues. CDR1 is MNHEY, CDR2 SMNVEV, per germline (reference sequence). Trimming stripped 3 bases from V and 6 bases from J, with 11 bases between. CDR3 nucleotides: TGTGCCAGCAGTTTGGAAGGGTATGATGGCTACACCTTC. This encodes CASSLEGYDGYTF.

The chain links TRBV6-1 to TRBJ2-5, with 7 bases fitting TRBD1. Losses at the gene ends were 1 base for V and 5 bases for J; bases not matched to a gene: 13. Germline V gives CDR1 MNHNS, CDR2 SASEGT. The CDR3 loop spans 17 amino acids. As DNA, the CDR3 is TGTGCCAGCAGTGAAGAGCCGACAGGGTGGTCGGACGAGACCCAGTACTTC. This translates into CASSEEPTGWSDETQYF.

In its sample, this clonotype was seen many times. The chain couples TRBV6-1 to TRBJ2-3, with 7 bases identical to TRBD1. J lost 2 bases, V lost 6 bases, and 11 bases had no gene match. The CDR3 sequence is 16 residues long. The germline gives CDR1 MNHNS, CDR2 SASEGT. CDR3 amino acids: CASSQMTGWPTDTQYF. For the CDR3, the DNA is TGTGCCAGCAGCCAAATGACAGGGTGGCCCACAGATACGCAGTATTTT.

This clonotype appeared many times. The chain carries TRBV2 and TRBJ2-1; 9 positions match TRBD2. Germline CDR1 is SNHLY and CDR2 is FYNNEI. The CDR3 contains 15 residues. V shed 4 bases and J 5 bases; nucleotides not matched to a gene: 6. This chain's CDR3 is CASSVRREGHNEQFF. The CDR3 bases are TGTGCCAGCAGTGTTCGGCGGGAGGGTCACAATGAGCAGTTCTTC.

This clonotype was seen a few times. The genes are TRBV6-1 and TRBJ1-1; D unresolved. The germline V gene has CDR1 MNHNS and CDR2 SASEGT. The CDR3 loop spans 12 amino acids. V lost 5 bases and J 6 bases, leaving 10 bases between the germline ends. This CDR3 is CASSQDGAEAFF. CDR3 DNA: TGTGCCAGCAGTCAGGACGGCGCTGAAGCTTTCTTT.

This clonotype was seen more than once but under ten times. The chain joins TRBV20-1 to TRBJ1-5, with 9 nucleotides matching TRBD1. Germline CDR1 reads DFQATT; CDR2 reads SNEGSKA (reference sequence). The CDR3 contains 15 residues. The CDR3 region has the DNA TGCAGCGGGGGGGGAACAGGGGGCGGCAATCAGCCCCAGCATTTT. Translated, it gives CSGGGTGGGNQPQHF.

V gene TRBV6-1 combines with J gene TRBJ1-1, with D possibly TRBD1 on 5 matching bases. Germline CDR1 MNHNS, CDR2 SASEGT. There are 15 residues in the CDR3. The V and J ends lost 8 bases and 0 bases respectively, with 16 bases between them. DNA for the CDR3: TGTGCCAGCTCGTTTAGGGGATGGATGAACACTGAAGCTTTCTTT. It codes for CASSFRGWMNTEAFF.

This clonotype was counted ten times or more. The rearrangement joins TRBV27 to TRBJ2-7, with a tentative D call TRBD1 (6 bases). The germline V gene encodes CDR1 MNHEY and CDR2 SMNVEV (reference sequence). There are 14 residues in the CDR3. Trimming cost V 6 bases and J 0 bases, with 12 bases left between them. The CDR3 bases are TGTGCCAGCAGGCTGGGGGCCAGCTCCTACGAGCAGTACTTC. Protein product: CASRLGASSYEQYF.

The gene calls are TRBV10-3 and TRBJ2-6; 7 positions match TRBD1. The germline V gene has CDR1 ENHRY and CDR2 SYGVKD. The V gene end was trimmed by 6 bases and the J gene end by 0 bases; junction bases not matched to a gene: 2. The CDR3 extends over 15 amino acids. CDR3 loop: CAIRGQISGANVLTF. DNA of the CDR3: TGTGCCATCAGGGGACAGATCTCTGGGGCCAACGTCCTGACTTTC.

Note on this clonotype: A clone one base away is much larger, so this may be a read error. The chain has TRBV7-2 and TRBJ1-2, with D uncertain. CDR3 size: 13 residues. The ends were cut back, 5 bases at V and 8 bases at J, with 15 bases in the middle. Per the germline V gene, CDR1 is SGHTA and CDR2 is FQGNSA. CDR3 nucleotides: TGTGCCAGCAGCCAGGCTTGGGATTCGGGCTACACCTTC. Its protein is CASSQAWDSGYTF.

The sample holds many counts of this clonotype. V and J are TRBV24-1 and TRBJ2-1; 7 bases match TRBD2. From germline, CDR1 is KGHDR and CDR2 SFDVKD. The CDR3 loop spans 17 amino acids. Trimming removed 5 bases from V and 6 bases from J; junction bases left unmatched: 15. CDR3 nucleotides: TGTGCCACCAGTGTCCCCAAAGCGGGACCTAACGCCAATGAGCAGTTCTTC. Its translation is CATSVPKAGPNANEQFF.

This clonotype was observed at least ten times. The gene calls are TRBV29-1 and TRBJ2-3; D remains unclear. Trimming took off 6 bases at V and 4 bases at J, with 11 bases between the two ends. The CDR3 consists of 12 residues. CDR1 and CDR2 from the germline V gene are SQVTM and ANQGSEA. CDR3 in DNA: TGCAGCGTCCTGCCTAGTCCAGATACGCAGTATTTT. It encodes CSVLPSPDTQYF.

The chain joins TRBV29-1 to TRBJ2-1; 10 nucleotides match TRBD2. The ends lost 2 bases at V and 3 bases at J; junction bases unmatched: 13. Germline V gene sequence: CDR1 SQVTM, CDR2 ANQGSEA. The CDR3 sequence is 18 residues long. The CDR3 loop reads CSVEPFPGLARDYNEQFF. In nucleotides, the CDR3 is TGCAGCGTTGAACCATTCCCGGGACTAGCGAGAGACTACAATGAGCAGTTCTTC.

This clonotype was counted only a few times. This rearrangement joins TRBV9 to TRBJ1-2; 8 bases line up with TRBD1. V gave up 4 bases and J gave up 8 bases; unmatched junction bases: 4. The CDR3 loop spans 12 amino acids. From germline, CDR1 is SGDLS and CDR2 YYNGEE. CDR3 loop: CASSPGTGGYTF. The CDR3, as DNA: TGTGCCAGCAGCCCGGGGACAGGCGGCTACACCTTC.

This chain joins TRBV30 and TRBJ1-5; tentatively, D is TRBD1 (5 bases). This CDR3 has 13 amino acids. V lost 2 bases to trimming and J lost 6 bases, with 11 bases between them. Per germline, CDR1 GTSNPN and CDR2 SVGIG (reference sequence). CDR3 sequence: CAWSPAGGQPQHF. CDR3 coding DNA: TGTGCCTGGAGTCCGGCTGGGGGTCAGCCCCAGCATTTT.

In its sample, this clonotype was seen many times. This chain links TRBV20-1 with TRBJ1-2; 9 nucleotides agree with TRBD1. The CDR3 loop spans 15 amino acids. CDR1 and CDR2 (germline): DFQATT, SNEGSKA (reference sequence). CDR3 sequence (DNA): TGCAGCGTCCCTAGGGACAGGGAAAACCCCTATGGCTACACCTTC. It encodes CSVPRDRENPYGYTF.

In this sample, this clonotype turned up many times. The chain has TRBV29-1 and TRBJ2-1; 13 bases are shared with TRBD2. This CDR3 comprises 14 residues. Germline trimming cut 5 bases from V and 9 bases from J; bases unmatched to any gene: 7. In germline, CDR1 is SQVTM, CDR2 ANQGSEA. As DNA, the CDR3 is TGCAGCGTTTCCCCCGGGACTAGCGGGATTGAGCAGTTCTTC. Its translation: CSVSPGTSGIEQFF.

For the CDR3, the DNA is TGTGCCAGCAGTCGAAAGGCAGTGAATAGCAATCAGCCCCAGCATTTT. This translates into CASSRKAVNSNQPQHF. This sequence joins TRBV6-1 and TRBJ1-5; D is uncertain. The V gene's germline CDR1 is MNHNS and CDR2 SASEGT. The CDR3 covers 16 residues. V was trimmed by 5 bases and J by 0 bases, leaving 14 bases between them.

This clonotype was seen ten or more times. This chain uses TRBV5-1 with TRBJ1-1; unclear D gene. The CDR3 is made up of 14 amino acids. Germline assignment: CDR1 SGHRS and CDR2 YFSETQ. Between the trimmed V and J ends, which lost 0 bases and 5 bases, there was a span of 11 bases. CDR3 in DNA: TGCGCCAGCAGCTTGGAAGGAGGGTGGACTGAAGCTTTCTTT. Translation gives CASSLEGGWTEAFF.

This clonotype was counted at least ten times. The V and J genes are TRBV28 and TRBJ1-5; TRBD1 agrees at 7 bases. The CDR3 covers 15 residues. The V gene end was trimmed by 7 bases and the J gene end by 0 bases; junction bases not matched to a gene: 6. CDR1 is MDHEN and CDR2 is SYDVKM in the germline V gene. CDR3 loop: CASNEGAYSNQPQHF. The CDR3 DNA reads TGTGCCAGCAATGAGGGGGCATATAGCAATCAGCCCCAGCATTTT.

This clonotype was found many times. J is TRBJ2-3 and V is TRBV5-4, with TRBD2 identical over 8 bases. Germline assignment: CDR1 SGHNT and CDR2 YYREEE (reference sequence). Trimming took 0 bases from V and 3 from J; bases not matched to a gene: 3. This CDR3 is built from 15 residues. The CDR3 sequence: CASSLAGGPTDTQYF. The CDR3 DNA is TGTGCCAGCAGCTTGGCGGGAGGGCCTACAGATACGCAGTATTTT.

This clonotype was counted many times. CDR3 region: CASSLGTGPTNTEAFF. DNA of the CDR3: TGCGCCAGCAGCTTGGGGACAGGGCCCACGAACACTGAAGCTTTCTTT. The chain uses TRBV5-1 and TRBJ1-1; 8 nucleotides match TRBD1. The CDR3 sequence is 16 residues long. The V gene end was trimmed by 0 bases and the J gene end by 1 base; junction bases not matched to a gene: 5. Germline V gene lookup returns CDR1 SGHRS and CDR2 YFSETQ. The entire variable domain, with the rest obtained from reference TRBV5-1 and TRBJ1-1, is as follows: KAGVTQTPRYLIKTRGQQVTLSCSPISGHRSVSWYQQTPGQGLQFLFEYFSETQRNKGNFPGRFSGRQFSNSRSEMNVSTLELGDSALYLCASSLGTGPTNTEAFFGQGTRLTVV.

The sample holds many counts of this clonotype. The gene calls are TRBV7-6 and TRBJ2-3; D gene unclear. The V gene's germline CDR1 is SGHVS and CDR2 FNYEAQ. The CDR3 totals 14 residues. The V end lost 3 bases, the J end lost 2 bases, and 9 bases lay between the germline ends. The CDR3 DNA reads TGTGCCAGCAGCTTTACAACAGACACAGATACGCAGTATTTT. Translation: CASSFTTDTDTQYF.